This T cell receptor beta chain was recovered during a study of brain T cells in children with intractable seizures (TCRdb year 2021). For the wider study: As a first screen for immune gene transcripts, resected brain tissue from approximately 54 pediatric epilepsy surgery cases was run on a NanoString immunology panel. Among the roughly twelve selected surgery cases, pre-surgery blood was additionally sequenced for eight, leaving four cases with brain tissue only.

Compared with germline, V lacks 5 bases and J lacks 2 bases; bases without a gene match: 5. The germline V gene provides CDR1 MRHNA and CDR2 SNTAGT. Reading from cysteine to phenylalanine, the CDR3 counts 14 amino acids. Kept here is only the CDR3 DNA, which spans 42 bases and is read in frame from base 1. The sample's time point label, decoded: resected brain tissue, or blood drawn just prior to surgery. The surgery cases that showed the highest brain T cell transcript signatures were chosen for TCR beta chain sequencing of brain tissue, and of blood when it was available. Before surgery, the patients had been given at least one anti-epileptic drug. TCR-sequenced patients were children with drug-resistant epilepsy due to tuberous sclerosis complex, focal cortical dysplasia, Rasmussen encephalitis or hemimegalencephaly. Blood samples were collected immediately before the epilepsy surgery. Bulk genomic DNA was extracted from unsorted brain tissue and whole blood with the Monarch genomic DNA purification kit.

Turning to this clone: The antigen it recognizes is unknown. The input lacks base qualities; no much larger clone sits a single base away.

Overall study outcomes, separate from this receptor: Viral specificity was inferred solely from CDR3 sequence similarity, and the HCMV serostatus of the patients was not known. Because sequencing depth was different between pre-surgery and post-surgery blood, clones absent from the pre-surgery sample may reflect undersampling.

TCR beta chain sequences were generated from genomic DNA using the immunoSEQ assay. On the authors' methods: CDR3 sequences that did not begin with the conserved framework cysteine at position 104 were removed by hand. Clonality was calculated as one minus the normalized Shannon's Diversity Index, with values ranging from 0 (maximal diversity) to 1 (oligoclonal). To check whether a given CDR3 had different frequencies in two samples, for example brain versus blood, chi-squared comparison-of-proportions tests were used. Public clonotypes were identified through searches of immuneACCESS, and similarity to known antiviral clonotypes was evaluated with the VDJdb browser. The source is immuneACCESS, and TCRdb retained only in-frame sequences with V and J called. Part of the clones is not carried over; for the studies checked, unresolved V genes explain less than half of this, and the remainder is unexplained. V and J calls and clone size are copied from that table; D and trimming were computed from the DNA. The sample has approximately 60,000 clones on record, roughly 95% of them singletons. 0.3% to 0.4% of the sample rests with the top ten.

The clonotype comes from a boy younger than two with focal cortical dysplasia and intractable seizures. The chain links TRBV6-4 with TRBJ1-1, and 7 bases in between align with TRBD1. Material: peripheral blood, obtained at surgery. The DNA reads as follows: TGTGCCAGCAGTACCGAGGGGGCAAACACTGAAGCTTTCTTT. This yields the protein CASSTEGANTEAFF.